The 30 T cell receptor beta chains listed next were all sequenced from one sample in a study of cytomegalovirus exposure and HLA in healthy donors. Repertoires were generated with immunoSEQ multiplex PCR, while TCRdb's copy carries only in-frame clones and drops some. The data contain some 130,000 clones, around 93% of them singletons. What was sequenced was PBMCs. The receptors derive from a man between 18 and 35 years old in good health and CMV-seropositive.

The chain uses TRBV25-1 and TRBJ1-2; 7 bases are a match to TRBD1. J was trimmed by 3 bases and V by 4 bases; bases with no gene match: 17. The CDR3 is 18 amino acids. CDR1 is MGHDK, CDR2 SYGVNS, per germline. The DNA for the CDR3 is TGTGCCAGCAGTGCACTCGACAGGGAAGACCATTTTTACTATGGCTACACCTTC. Its translation is CASSALDREDHFYYGYTF.

V and J are TRBV18 and TRBJ1-5, with D possibly being TRBD1 (6 bases). Germline loops: CDR1 KGHSH, CDR2 LQKENI. This CDR3 region has 12 residues. V was cut by 6 bases and J by 7 bases, with 10 bases left in between. DNA of the CDR3: TGTGCCAGCTCTGCTGACAGGCAGCCCCAGCATTTT. Translation gives CASSADRQPQHF.

This clone was seen just once. The chain combines TRBV7-9 with TRBJ2-5; the D is unclear. V was clipped by 5 bases and J by 1 base, with 11 bases between them. The length of the CDR3 is 14 residues. The V gene's germline CDR1 is SEHNR and CDR2 FQNEAQ (reference sequence). CDR3 loop: CASSANSGQETQYF. DNA of the CDR3: TGTGCCAGCAGCGCTAACTCGGGCCAAGAGACCCAGTACTTC.

The rearrangement uses TRBV7-6 and TRBJ2-1; the D is unclear. CDR1 is SGHVS, CDR2 FNYEAQ, per germline. The CDR3 runs 12 residues. Deletions cut 5 bases from V and 10 bases from J, with 12 bases between. The CDR3 coding sequence is TGTGCCAGCAGCCAATTCGGTGAGGAGCAGTTCTTC. This encodes CASSQFGEEQFF. Drawing the rest from reference TRBV7-6 and TRBJ2-1, the complete variable domain is GAGVSQSPRYKVTKRGQDVALRCDPISGHVSLYWYRQALGQGPEFLTYFNYEAQQDKSGLPNDRFSAERPEGSISTLTIQRTEQRDSAMYRCASSQFGEEQFFGPGTRLTVL.

The CDR3 here is CASSSPGGLAGGRTDTQYF. CDR3 bases: TGTGCCAGCAGCTCCCCGGGCGGACTAGCGGGAGGGAGGACAGATACGCAGTATTTT. The genes are TRBV7-9 and TRBJ2-3, with TRBD2 identical over 15 bases. There are 19 residues in the CDR3. Trimming took 4 bases from V and 3 from J; bases not matched to a gene: 11. The V gene's germline CDR1 is SEHNR and CDR2 FQNEAQ (reference sequence).

The CDR3, as DNA: TGTGCCAGCAGCTTAGGGACAGAAAACACCGGGGAGCTGTTTTTT. Translation: CASSLGTENTGELFF. The chain joins TRBV13 to TRBJ2-2, with D perhaps TRBD1 (5 bases). This CDR3 comprises 15 residues. V lost 0 bases, J lost 2 bases, and 7 bases lay in between. Germline CDR1 is PRHDT and CDR2 is FYEKMQ (reference sequence).

V and J are TRBV2 and TRBJ2-7; TRBD1 is a possible D gene (5 bases). The CDR3 spans 12 residues. The V and J ends lost 6 bases and 3 bases respectively, with 9 bases between them. Germline CDR1 and CDR2: SNHLY and FYNNEI. The CDR3 loop is CASRPDSYEQYF. The CDR3 DNA sequence: TGTGCCAGCAGACCTGACAGCTACGAGCAGTACTTC. Using reference TRBV2 and TRBJ2-7 for the parts outside the CDR3, the full variable domain is EPEVTQTPSHQVTQMGQEVILRCVPISNHLYFYWYRQILGQKVEFLVSFYNNEISEKSEIFDDQFSVERPDGSNFTLKIRSTKLEDSAMYFCASRPDSYEQYFGPGTRLTVT.

This clone was observed a handful of times. The chain combines TRBV2 with TRBJ1-1; D unresolved. CDR1 and CDR2 from the germline V gene are SNHLY and FYNNEI. V was pared by 3 bases and J by 1 base, with 12 bases between. This CDR3 has 15 residues. The CDR3 protein is CASSDRGGPNTEAFF. The CDR3 DNA reads as TGTGCCAGCAGTGACCGCGGAGGTCCGAACACTGAAGCTTTCTTT.

The V gene is TRBV5-1, the J gene TRBJ2-3; a possible D gene is TRBD2 (5 bases). V was cut by 4 bases and J by 0 bases, with 12 bases left in between. Germline CDR1 is SGHRS and CDR2 is YFSETQ. This CDR3 region has 15 residues. As DNA, the CDR3 is TGCGCCAGCAGCCGGACTGCCTCTAGCACAGATACGCAGTATTTT. The encoded protein is CASSRTASSTDTQYF.

The chain links TRBV11-3 to TRBJ2-4, with TRBD2 matching 8 bases. Germline-derived CDR1 and CDR2 are SGHNT and YENEEA. CDR3 length: 16 residues. J lost 0 bases, V lost 5 bases, and 6 bases had no gene match. CDR3 in DNA: TGTGCCAGCAGCCACCGGGAGGGGACAGCCAAAAACATTCAGTACTTC. Its protein product is CASSHREGTAKNIQYF.

V usage is TRBV7-2 and J usage is TRBJ2-7; TRBD2 matches at 8 bases. The ends lost 8 bases at V and 3 bases at J; junction bases unmatched: 6. The germline V gene encodes CDR1 SGHTA and CDR2 FQGNSA. This CDR3 spans 13 amino acids. Here the CDR3 reads CASGVAGIYEQYF. DNA for the CDR3: TGTGCCAGCGGGGTAGCGGGAATCTACGAGCAGTACTTC.

The chain joins TRBV27 to TRBJ2-1; 9 bases are a match to TRBD2. J lost 7 bases, V lost 8 bases, and 12 bases had no gene match. Germline lookup yields CDR1 MNHEY and CDR2 SMNVEV (reference sequence). CDR3 length equals 15 residues. The CDR3 nucleotides read TGTGCCAGCTCGGCCATAGCGGGAGAGGGGAATGAGCAGTTCTTC. It translates to CASSAIAGEGNEQFF.

V and J are TRBV28 and TRBJ2-7, with D perhaps TRBD2 (7 bases). Germline CDR1 is MDHEN and CDR2 is SYDVKM. The CDR3 loop spans 15 amino acids. V dropped 5 bases and J dropped 1 base, with 15 bases sitting between them. The CDR3 sequence is CASSPWGGLSYEQYF. The CDR3 DNA follows: TGTGCCAGCAGTCCATGGGGGGGGCTATCCTACGAGCAGTACTTC.

The chain recombines TRBV2 with TRBJ1-5; D ambiguous. Germline V gene lookup returns CDR1 SNHLY and CDR2 FYNNEI. The CDR3 is made up of 13 amino acids. V lost 3 bases and J 6 bases, leaving 9 bases between the germline ends. CDR3 amino acids: CASSDFEAQPQHF. Written as DNA, the CDR3 is TGTGCCAGCAGTGATTTTGAGGCTCAGCCCCAGCATTTT.

The chain joins TRBV6-1 to TRBJ2-5; 13 bases are shared with TRBD2. Germline V gene sequence: CDR1 MNHNS, CDR2 SASEGT. V dropped 2 bases and J dropped 7; count of bases not matched to a gene: 4. The CDR3 totals 15 residues. CDR3 in DNA: TGTGCCAGCAGTGAATGGACTAGCGGGAGCGGGACCCAGTACTTC. Its translation: CASSEWTSGSGTQYF.

V gene TRBV6-1 combines with J gene TRBJ2-5; perhaps TRBD2 as D (5 bases). This CDR3 is 15 amino acids long. From germline, CDR1 is MNHNS and CDR2 SASEGT. Trimming cost V 6 bases and J 5 bases, with 19 bases left between them. Here the CDR3 DNA reads TGTGCCAGCAGCGCTGGGAGCGCCAATAGGGAGACCCAGTACTTC. It translates to CASSAGSANRETQYF.

J is TRBJ2-7 and V is TRBV7-9, with 7 positions matching TRBD1. The CDR3 runs to 15 residues. Germline loops: CDR1 SEHNR, CDR2 FQNEAQ (reference sequence). V was clipped by 5 bases and J by 3 bases; unmatched bases: 10. The CDR3 nucleotides read TGTGCCAGCAGCACCAGAAGGACAGGTGGCTACGAGCAGTACTTC. Translation gives CASSTRRTGGYEQYF.

The CDR3 sequence is CASSYTGIGELFF. The DNA for the CDR3 is TGTGCCAGCAGCTACACAGGGATCGGGGAGCTGTTTTTT. The chain employs TRBV7-6 and TRBJ2-2, with a weak D call TRBD1 (6 bases). CDR1 and CDR2 (germline): SGHVS, FNYEAQ. Trimming stripped 4 bases from V and 7 bases from J, with 10 bases between. There are 13 residues in the CDR3.

V and J are TRBV28 and TRBJ1-1; 7 bases fit TRBD1. The length of the CDR3 is 13 residues. From germline, CDR1 is MDHEN and CDR2 SYDVKM. V dropped 1 base and J dropped 7; count of bases not matched to a gene: 3. CDR3 sequence: CASSLFDRVEAFF. Written as DNA, the CDR3 is TGTGCCAGCAGTTTATTCGACAGGGTTGAAGCTTTCTTT. Variable domain in full (rest from reference TRBV28 and TRBJ1-1): DVKVTQSSRYLVKRTGEKVFLECVQDMDHENMFWYRQDPGLGLRLIYFSYDVKMKEKGDIPEGYSVSREKKERFSLILESASTNQTSMYLCASSLFDRVEAFFGQGTRLTVV.

V and J are TRBV11-3 and TRBJ2-3, with TRBD2 as a possible D gene (5 bases). The CDR3 is 15 residues long. Per the germline V gene, CDR1 is SGHNT and CDR2 is YENEEA. Trimming shortened V by 2 bases and J by 0 bases, and 9 bases separated the two germline ends. CDR3 in amino acids: CASSLNGGSTDTQYF. In nucleotides, the CDR3 is TGTGCCAGCAGCTTAAACGGCGGGAGCACAGATACGCAGTATTTT.

This clone was observed once. The chain combines TRBV5-4 with TRBJ2-1, with D maybe TRBD1 (5 bases). V lost 4 bases, J lost 7 bases, and 15 bases lay in between. The CDR3 is made up of 14 amino acids. Per germline, CDR1 SGHNT and CDR2 YYREEE (reference sequence). As DNA, the CDR3 is TGTGCCAGCAGCGGCGACAGTTTAGGGAATGAGCAGTTCTTC. As protein: CASSGDSLGNEQFF.

V usage is TRBV28 and J usage is TRBJ2-7, with 15 bases aligning to TRBD2. The length of the CDR3 is 16 residues. Trimming took 4 bases from V and 4 from J; bases not matched to a gene: 5. CDR1 MDHEN and CDR2 SYDVKM come from the germline V gene. The CDR3 loop reads CASSSRTSGRVYEQYF. The CDR3 DNA reads TGTGCCAGCAGTTCACGGACTAGCGGGAGGGTTTACGAGCAGTACTTC.

The chain uses TRBV28 and TRBJ2-1; perhaps TRBD2 as D (5 bases). V was clipped by 7 bases and J by 14 bases, with 18 bases between them. Germline V gives CDR1 MDHEN, CDR2 SYDVKM. The CDR3 sequence is 12 residues long. The DNA for the CDR3 is TGTGCCAGCACCCGCCCCCTCCAGAGGGAGTTCTTC. This translates into CASTRPLQREFF.

V usage is TRBV11-2 and J usage is TRBJ1-5, with D hard to call. From germline, CDR1 is SGHAT and CDR2 FQNNGV. This CDR3 is built from 15 residues. The V end lost 2 bases, the J end lost 5 bases, and 13 bases lay between the germline ends. CDR3 coding DNA: TGTGCCAGCAGCTTATCCTCTAGTCCGGATCAGCCCCAGCATTTT. It is translated as CASSLSSSPDQPQHF. Using reference TRBV11-2 and TRBJ1-5 for the parts outside the CDR3, the full variable domain is EAGVAQSPRYKIIEKRQSVAFWCNPISGHATLYWYQQILGQGPKLLIQFQNNGVVDDSQLPKDRFSAERLKGVDSTLKIQPAKLEDSAVYLCASSLSSSPDQPQHFGDGTRLSIL.

This clone was recorded only once. The rearrangement joins TRBV27 to TRBJ2-5, with 9 bases that match TRBD2. TRBJ2-7 explains the end of the DNA better; the J call may be wrong. Germline V gene sequence: CDR1 MNHEY, CDR2 SMNVEV (reference sequence). The CDR3 is made up of 15 amino acids. In DNA form, the CDR3 reads TGTGCCAGCAGTTTAGCGGGAGGGAGCTCCTACGAGCAGTACTTC. The encoded protein is CASSLAGGSSYEQYF.

In its sample, this clone was seen once. This chain uses TRBV7-2 with TRBJ1-3; D is perhaps TRBD1 (6 bases). CDR3 length equals 18 residues. The germline CDR1 and CDR2 sequences are SGHTA and FQGNSA. Trimming cost V 1 base and J 4 bases, with 20 bases left between them. The CDR3 bases are TGTGCCAGCAGCTTAGATTCTCCCCACAGGGTAACGGGAAACACCATATATTTT. It translates to CASSLDSPHRVTGNTIYF.

The chain employs TRBV10-1 and TRBJ2-7; tentatively, D is TRBD2 (5 bases). The CDR3 spans 16 residues. Germline values: CDR1 WNHNN, CDR2 SYGVQD (reference sequence). Trimming shortened V by 6 bases and J by 2 bases, and 20 bases separated the two germline ends. CDR3 coding DNA: TGCGCCAGCAGCGGTCCAAGCGGAGGAACCCCCTACGAGCAGTACTTC. This sequence encodes CASSGPSGGTPYEQYF.

The CDR3 nucleotides are TGTGCCAGCAGCCCACGGACAGGGGGGTTGGAGCAGTACTTC. It encodes CASSPRTGGLEQYF. V and J are TRBV7-6 and TRBJ2-7, with 10 bases that match TRBD1. The CDR3 covers 14 residues. Germline-derived CDR1 and CDR2 are SGHVS and FNYEAQ. The V segment lost 5 bases and the J segment 7 bases; nucleotides outside the gene matches: 8.

This chain joins TRBV29-1 and TRBJ1-3; perhaps TRBD1 as D (6 bases). Germline CDR1 and CDR2: SQVTM and ANQGSEA. The ends were cut back, 7 bases at V and 0 bases at J, with 10 bases in the middle. This CDR3 has 13 residues. DNA for the CDR3: TGCAGCGCAGGGGTTAGCTCTGGAAACACCATATATTTT. It translates to CSAGVSSGNTIYF.

The V and J genes are TRBV6-1 and TRBJ2-3; no clear D. The CDR3 is made up of 12 amino acids. Deletions cut 1 base from V and 6 bases from J, with 5 bases between. The germline V gene encodes CDR1 MNHNS and CDR2 SASEGT. In DNA form, the CDR3 reads TGTGCCAGCAGTGAAGATCGGGATACGCAGTATTTT. Translation: CASSEDRDTQYF.